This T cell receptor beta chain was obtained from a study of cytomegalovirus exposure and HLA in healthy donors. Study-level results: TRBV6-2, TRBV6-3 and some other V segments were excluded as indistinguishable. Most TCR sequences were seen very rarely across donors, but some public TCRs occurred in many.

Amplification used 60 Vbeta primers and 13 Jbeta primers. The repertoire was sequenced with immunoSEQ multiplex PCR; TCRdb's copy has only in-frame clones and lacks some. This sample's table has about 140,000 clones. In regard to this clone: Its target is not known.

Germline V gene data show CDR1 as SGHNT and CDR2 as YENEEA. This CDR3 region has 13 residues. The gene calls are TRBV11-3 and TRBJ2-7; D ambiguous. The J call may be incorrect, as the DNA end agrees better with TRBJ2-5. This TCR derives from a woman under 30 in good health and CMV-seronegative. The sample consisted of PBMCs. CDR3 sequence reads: CASSLNSQETQYF. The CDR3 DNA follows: TGTGCCAGCAGCTTAAACAGCCAAGAGACCCAGTACTTC.